This TCR beta chain was observed in a study of CD8 T cells in ankylosing spondylitis. Overall study findings and caveats: Matched ankylosing spondylitis synovial fluid reportedly contained a significantly enriched population of disease-linked clones. Disease-linked clones had a CD8+ phenotype and relatively low frequency in peripheral blood. A TCR beta motif made of about 8 highly homologous variants seemed typical of ankylosing spondylitis blood.

Germline CDR1 and CDR2: SGHRS and YFSETQ. V gave up 4 bases and J gave up 6 bases; unmatched junction bases: 8. The CDR3 totals 14 residues. A quantitative 5'-RACE method, one with molecular barcodes, was used to make TCR beta libraries. Using its own MiXCR run on the 5' RACE reads, TCRdb lists one record per CDR3 protein. The table has about 500,000 distinct CDR3 sequences, less than 6% seen once. This clonotype appeared many times. What it recognizes is unknown. This TCR came from a male donor with ankylosing spondylitis. The sequenced material came from blood, either unsorted or a sorted T cell fraction (not recorded which). The chain is built from TRBV5-1 and TRBJ2-7; 9 nucleotides match TRBD2. The DNA of the CDR3 is TGCGCCAGCAGCGATCCAGCGGGAGGATCCGAGCAGTACTTC. This gives the protein CASSDPAGGSEQYF.